This TCR beta chain was captured by sequencing in a study of CD4 T cells in relation to SARS-CoV-2 and coronaviruses. Study-wide context: After roughly eleven days of antigen culture, PBMC TCR beta CDR3s were sequenced.

Points from the study as a whole: In around two thirds of donors, memory CD4+ clonotypes crossrecognized SARS-CoV-2 and at least one common cold coronavirus spike.

Note on this clone: Its antigen is undetermined.

Repertoires were generated with immunoSEQ multiplex PCR, while TCRdb's copy carries only in-frame clones and drops some. This table holds some 16,000 clones, 70% to 80% found once. In germline, CDR1 is SQVTM, CDR2 ANQGSEA. With 7 bases clipped from V and 3 bases from J, the junction kept 1 base outside the gene matches. This CDR3 contains 12 residues. Before the COVID-19 pandemic, during about 2010-2018, CD4+ T cells were taken from unexposed donors. After ten to eleven days of culture, CD4+ T cells were isolated. Unexposed-donor CD4+ T cells were probed with SARS-CoV-2 S/N and four cold-coronavirus spikes, cells permitting. Half the medium was replaced with IL-2 medium on days 3 and 7.

The source material was CD4+ T cells from PBMCs, cultured in vitro. The chain has TRBV29-1 and TRBJ2-3; 10 bases fit TRBD1. This TCR came from a human donor in good health. CDR3 sequence: CSGQGATDTQYF. The CDR3 DNA reads as TGCAGCGGACAGGGGGCGACAGATACGCAGTATTTT.